This TCR beta chain derives from a study of cytomegalovirus exposure and HLA in healthy donors. Study conclusions and caveats: Across donors, sequencing depth was assumed by presence/absence analyses to be roughly uniform. Highly shared variants forming one cluster were likely a sequencing artifact.

Details on this clone: What it binds is unknown.

CDR1 and CDR2 (germline): SGHTA, FQGTGA. The length of the CDR3 is 15 residues. The trim removed 5 bases at V and 5 bases at J, leaving 11 bases unmatched. The PCR was carried out with 60 Vbeta primers and 13 Jbeta primers. Data came from immunoSEQ multiplex PCR; TCRdb stores just in-frame clones and leaves some out. The sample holds about 140,000 clones, around 83% seen once. The receptor comes from a woman between 45 and 60 years old in good health and CMV-seropositive. The chain carries TRBV7-3 and TRBJ1-2; 7 bases are shared with TRBD1. Source material: PBMCs. This CDR3 reads CASSGTRDSLYGYTF. The CDR3 DNA follows: TGTGCCAGCAGCGGAACCCGGGACAGCCTTTATGGCTACACCTTC.